Listed below are T cell receptor beta chains from one sample, sequenced in a study of shared clonotypes between healthy human individuals. Sequencing used immunoSEQ multiplex PCR; TCRdb keeps in-frame clones, though not all of them. The repertoire holds around 2,000,000 clones, with about 93% as singletons. Sequenced input: naive CD8+ T cells from PBMCs. These receptors came from a man younger than 35 in good health. Some clones in this sample may be carry-over from other donors' samples. CDR3s include the opening cysteine and the closing phenylalanine or tryptophan. The D gene is left open where the match is weak. Clone sizes are given selectively: once, few, many, or a class where the clone is expanded.

clone_size	d_call	cdr3_length	v_call	j_call	cdr3_nt	cdr3_aa
.	TRBD2	16	TRBV7-9	TRBJ2-1	TGTGCCAGCAGCTTAGCAGGGACTAGCGGGAGCAATGAGCAGTTCTTC	CASSLAGTSGSNEQFF
.	TRBD1	17	TRBV25-1	TRBJ1-1	TGTGCCAGCAGTGACCCCCTGGGGACAGGGTTGGGTACTGAAGCTTTCTTT	CASSDPLGTGLGTEAFF
.	.	12	TRBV9	TRBJ1-1	TGTGCCAGCAGCTCGGAGGGGCCCGGGGCTTTCTTT	CASSSEGPGAFF
.	TRBD1	18	TRBV11-2	TRBJ2-1	TGTGCCAGCAGCTTTGACAGGGGGCTCTTCCTAGGTGGAAATGAGCAGTTCTTC	CASSFDRGLFLGGNEQFF
once	.	13	TRBV29-1	TRBJ2-7	TGCAGCGTTGCAAGGAGGGGAAGTTACGAGCAGTACTTC	CSVARRGSYEQYF
.	.	16	TRBV27	TRBJ2-7	TGTGCCAGCAGCTTTTTAGCGCCGGAGGGGGGAGGCGAGCAGTACTTC	CASSFLAPEGGGEQYF
.	TRBD1	15	TRBV7-2	TRBJ1-3	TGTGCCAGCAGCGCTGGGACAGGGAGTTACAACACCATATATTTT	CASSAGTGSYNTIYF
.	.	14	TRBV25-1	TRBJ1-3	TGTGCCAGCAGTGACCAGTACGGGGGAAACACCATATATTTT	CASSDQYGGNTIYF
.	.	16	TRBV27	TRBJ2-7	TGTGCCAGCAGTTTATTGGTGGGACGATCGACCTACGAGCAGTACTTC	CASSLLVGRSTYEQYF
.	.	16	TRBV9	TRBJ1-1	TGTGCCAGCAGCGTGATGCCGGGACACATGAACACTGAAGCTTTCTTT	CASSVMPGHMNTEAFF